This T cell receptor (beta chain) was captured by sequencing in a study of blood T cell repertoires in COVID-19. Overall study: There were acute and convalescent COVID-19 samples, and they came from the United States, Italy and Spain. Nucleic acid was either cDNA or gDNA, and it came from T cells, B-cell-depleted T cells, or PBMCs.

Germline lookup yields CDR1 DFQATT and CDR2 SNEGSKA (reference sequence). The CDR3 length is 20 residues. V dropped 3 bases and J dropped 4; count of bases not matched to a gene: 24. Methods used by the authors: Nucleated cell counts were estimated from reference gene primer amplification. Only in-frame clones appear in the TCRdb table, and some are missing; sequencing was by immunoSEQ multiplex PCR. That table is the source of V, J and clone size, and D and trimming were worked out from the DNA. The sample yields approximately 250,000 clones, 84% seen once. The receptor was isolated from a woman in her 40s who had recovered from COVID-19. This rearrangement joins TRBV20-1 to TRBJ2-5, with 9 bases identical to TRBD2. The sequencing input was peripheral blood. CDR3 sequence: CSASFGVGLAGSGHVETQYF. The CDR3 DNA sequence: TGCAGTGCTAGTTTCGGGGTCGGGCTAGCGGGGTCCGGGCACGTAGAGACCCAGTACTTC.